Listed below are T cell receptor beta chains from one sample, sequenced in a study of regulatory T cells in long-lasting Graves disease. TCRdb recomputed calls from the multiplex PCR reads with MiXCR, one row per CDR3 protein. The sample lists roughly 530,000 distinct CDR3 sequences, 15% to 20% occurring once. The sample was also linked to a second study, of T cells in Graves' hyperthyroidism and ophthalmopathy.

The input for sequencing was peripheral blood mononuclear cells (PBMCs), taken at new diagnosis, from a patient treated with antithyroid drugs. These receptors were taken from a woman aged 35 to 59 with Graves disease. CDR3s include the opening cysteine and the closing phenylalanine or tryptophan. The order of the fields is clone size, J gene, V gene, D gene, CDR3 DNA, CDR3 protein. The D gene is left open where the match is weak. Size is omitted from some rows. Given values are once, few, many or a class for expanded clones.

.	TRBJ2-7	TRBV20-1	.	TGCAGTGCTATCAGGCGCAGCTCCTACGAGCAGTACTTC	CSAIRRSSYEQYF
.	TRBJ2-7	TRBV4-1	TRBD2	TGCGCCAGCAGCCAAGGGGAGGGGTTCCTCGACGAGCAGTACTTC	CASSQGEGFLDEQYF
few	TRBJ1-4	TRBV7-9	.	TGTGCCAGCAGCTCCCGGGGGACAACTAATGAAAAACTGTTTTTT	CASSSRGTTNEKLFF
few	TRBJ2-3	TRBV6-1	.	TGTGCCAGCAGCCGATGGGACGGGGGTTCCACAGATACGCAGTATTTT	CASSRWDGGSTDTQYF
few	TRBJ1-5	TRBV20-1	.	TGCAGTGCGGTTCGGCAGGGGAACCAGCCCCAGCATTTT	CSAVRQGNQPQHF
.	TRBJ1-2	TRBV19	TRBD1	TGTGCCAGTAGTATTCGAGACAGGGGTCAGGATGGCTACACCTTC	CASSIRDRGQDGYTF
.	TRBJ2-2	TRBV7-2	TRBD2	TGTGCCAGCAGCTTGAGCGGGGGGGGGTTCACCGGGGAGCTGTTTTTT	CASSLSGGGFTGELFF
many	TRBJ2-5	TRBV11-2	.	TGTGCCAGCAGCTCGCCCGTCCGGCGGGAGACCCAGTACTTC	CASSSPVRRETQYF
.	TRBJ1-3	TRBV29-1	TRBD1	TGCAGCGTTGTAGGAGACAGGGTCTCTGGAAACACCATATATTTT	CSVVGDRVSGNTIYF
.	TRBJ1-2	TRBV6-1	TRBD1	TGTGCCAGCAGAGCAGGGGGCAACTATGGCTACACCTTC	CASRAGGNYGYTF
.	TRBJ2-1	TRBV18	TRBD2	TGTGCCAGCTCAGCACTAACGCCCTTCTCACTAGCGGGGGGGGACAATGAGCAGTTCTTC	CASSALTPFSLAGGDNEQFF
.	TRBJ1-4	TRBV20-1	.	TGCAGTGCTAGGGGCAGGGAGTATGAAAAACTGTTTTTT	CSARGREYEKLFF
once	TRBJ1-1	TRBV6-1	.	TGCGCCAGCAGTGATTACGGGTGGGGGAACACTGAAGCTTTCTTT	CASSDYGWGNTEAFF
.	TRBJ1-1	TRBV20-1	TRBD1	TGCAGTGCTAGAGCCCCAGGGGGCTTGAACACTGAAGCTTTCTTT	CSARAPGGLNTEAFF